This TCR beta chain was captured by sequencing in a study of CD8+CD57+ T cells in acquired aplastic anemia. Whole-study context: Across the sorted CD4+ and CD8+ cells, DNA amounts averaged around 3.2 ug.

Regarding this clonotype: Its antigen is not identified. A read error may explain this, as a much larger clone is one base away. The conserved final phenylalanine or tryptophan is absent from the CDR3, which likely points to a read error.

According to the study, genomic DNA was the template for TCR beta VDJ and CDR3 profiling. TCRdb fed the reads into MiXCR, producing one record per CDR3 protein. The table lists about 160,000 distinct CDR3 sequences, 35% to 55% of them singletons. Trimming took 8 bases from V and 1 from J, leaving 14 bases between them. This CDR3 region has 14 residues. General observations from the study: CD8+ Simpson's diversity did not differ significantly between patients and controls.

This sequence originates from a human donor in good health. The chain joins TRBV12-3 or TRBV12-4 to TRBJ1-1, with D possibly matching TRBD1 (6 bases). The sample was sorted CD4+, CD8+, or CD8+CD57+ T cells (not recorded which) from PBMCs. The CDR3 DNA reads as TGTGCCAGCGGCCTTGGGGGGGCGAACACTGAAGCTTTCATT. Protein product: CASGLGGANTEAFI.